The clone carrying this T cell receptor (beta chain) appeared many times. Antigen: not known. This sample is drawn from a study of breast tumors, draining lymph nodes, adjacent tissues. Study-wide points: Tumor and nontumor repertoires were significantly more similar in luminal-like than in basal-like breast cancer. Tumor TCR diversity was below lymph nodes but above nontumor tissue.

The CDR3 length is 16 residues. Trimming left V 4 bases short and J 5 bases short, with 18 bases between. From germline, CDR1 is SGDLS and CDR2 YYNGEE. TCRdb re-called the multiplex PCR reads through MiXCR, storing one row per CDR3 protein. The sample lists about 180,000 distinct CDR3 sequences, 33% seen once, with 4.3% in the top ten. The lymph nodes were axillary draining lymph nodes from breast cancer patients. The sequence was collected from a female donor with breast cancer. Some clones in this sample may be carry-over from other donors' samples. The V gene is TRBV9, the J gene TRBJ2-2; TRBD2 is a possible D gene (6 bases). The sample was axillary lymph node tissue. The DNA for the CDR3 is TGTGCCAGCAGCCCGCTTGTGGCGGGAAGTACCGGGGAGCTGTTTTTT. Amino acids: CASSPLVAGSTGELFF.